This TCR beta chain was recorded in a study of OX40 agonist ivuxolimab in advanced cancers. Overall study: Ivuxolimab doses were 0.01, 0.1, 0.3, 1.5, 3 or 10 mg/kg every 2 weeks.

The CDR3 extends over 14 amino acids. Germline lookup yields CDR1 PRHDT and CDR2 FYEKMQ (reference sequence). V gave up 4 bases and J gave up 14 bases; unmatched junction bases: 13. Repertoires were generated with immunoSEQ multiplex PCR, while TCRdb's copy carries only in-frame clones and drops some. Here the sample spans tens of thousands of clones, just under 90% being singletons. V and J are TRBV13 and TRBJ2-1; 8 bases agree with TRBD2. This TCR derives from an adult with an advanced solid tumor such as melanoma, head and neck, liver or kidney cancer. The sample in question was CD4+ or CD8+ T cells sorted from blood, obtained in a trial of the OX40 agonist ivuxolimab. CDR3 protein: CASSSTGGARLEFF. The CDR3 DNA is TGTGCCAGCAGCTCAACGGGGGGGGCACGTCTGGAGTTCTTC.